The sequence of this TCR beta chain was determined in a study of T-cell reconstitution after alpha-beta-depleted transplantation in children. Study findings and constraints: Some patients showed high day-60 TCRbeta diversity, which derived from surviving recipient T cells and thymic progenitors. By about two months after transplant, alpha-beta T cells reportedly arose from several hundred graft clones that had expanded. Newly produced T cells mostly provided counts and TCRbeta diversity after one year, as hyperexpanded clones declined.

This clonotype was seen only a few times. Its antigen is not identified. Unique molecular identifiers tagged the TCRbeta library. A single record per CDR3 protein comes from TCRdb applying MiXCR to the PCR reads. The repertoire holds around 580,000 distinct CDR3 sequences, with more than 20% as singletons. Germline V lookup: CDR1 MNHEY, CDR2 SMNVEV (reference sequence). Germline trimming cut 7 bases from V and 7 bases from J; bases unmatched to any gene: 7. The CDR3 contains 12 residues. The chain joins TRBV27 to TRBJ2-7; TRBD1 matches 7 bases. The sample consisted of PBMCs, mostly from graft donor cells, taken 360 days after TCRalphabeta/CD19-depleted stem cell transplant. The origin of this receptor is a boy in the first two years of life who had a stem cell transplant for acute myeloid leukemia, so the T cells may come from the graft donor. CDR3 sequence (DNA): TGTGCCAGCATCAGACAGGGTAAAGAGCAGTACGTC. Translating it yields CASIRQGKEQYV.